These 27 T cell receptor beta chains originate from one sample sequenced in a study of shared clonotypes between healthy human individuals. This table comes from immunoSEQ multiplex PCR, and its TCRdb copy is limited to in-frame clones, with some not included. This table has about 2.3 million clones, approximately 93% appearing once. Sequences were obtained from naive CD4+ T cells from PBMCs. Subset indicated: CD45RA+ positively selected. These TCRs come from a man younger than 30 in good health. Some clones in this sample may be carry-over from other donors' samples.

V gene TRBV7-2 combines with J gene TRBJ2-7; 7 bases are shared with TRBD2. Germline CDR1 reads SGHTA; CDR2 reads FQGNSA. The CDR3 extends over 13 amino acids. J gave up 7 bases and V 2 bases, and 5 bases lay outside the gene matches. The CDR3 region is CASSLKGAGEQYF. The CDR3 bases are TGTGCCAGCAGCTTAAAGGGAGCGGGGGAGCAGTACTTC. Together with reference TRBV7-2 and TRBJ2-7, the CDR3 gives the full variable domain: GAGVSQSPSNKVTEKGKDVELRCDPISGHTALYWYRQSLGQGLEFLIYFQGNSAPDKSGLPSDRFSAERTGGSVSTLTIQRTQQEDSAVYLCASSLKGAGEQYFGPGTRLTVT.

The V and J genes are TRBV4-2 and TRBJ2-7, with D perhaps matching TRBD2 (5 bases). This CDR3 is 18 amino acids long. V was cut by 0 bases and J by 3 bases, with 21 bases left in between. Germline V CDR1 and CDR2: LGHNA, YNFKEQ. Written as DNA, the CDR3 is TGTGCCAGCAGCCAAGATCGGATGAGGGCGGGTCCCCACTACGAGCAGTACTTC. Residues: CASSQDRMRAGPHYEQYF.

The CDR3: CASSYFSGFPYEQYF. The CDR3, as DNA: TGTGCCAGCAGTTACTTCTCCGGGTTCCCCTACGAGCAGTACTTC. The V and J genes are TRBV6-5 and TRBJ2-7, with D hard to call. V gave up 1 base and J gave up 2 bases, with 12 bases separating them. This CDR3 is 15 amino acids long. Germline assignment: CDR1 MNHEY and CDR2 SVGAGI.

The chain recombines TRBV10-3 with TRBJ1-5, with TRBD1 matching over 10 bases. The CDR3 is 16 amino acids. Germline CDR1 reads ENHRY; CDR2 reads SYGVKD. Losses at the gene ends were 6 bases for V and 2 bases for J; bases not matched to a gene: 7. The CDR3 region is CAISGGTGERNQPQHF. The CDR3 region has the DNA TGTGCCATCAGCGGAGGGACAGGGGAACGCAATCAGCCCCAGCATTTT.

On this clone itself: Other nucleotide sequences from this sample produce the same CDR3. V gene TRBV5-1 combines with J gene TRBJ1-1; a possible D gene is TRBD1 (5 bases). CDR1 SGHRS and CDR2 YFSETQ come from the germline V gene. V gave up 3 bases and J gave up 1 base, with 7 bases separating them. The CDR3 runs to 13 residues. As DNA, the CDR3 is TGCGCCAGCAGCTCGCAGGGGAACACTGAAGCTTTCTTT. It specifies CASSSQGNTEAFF.

The CDR3 region is CASSQWGPGQGNEKLFF. Written as DNA, the CDR3 is TGCGCCAGCAGCCAATGGGGTCCGGGACAGGGGAATGAAAAACTGTTTTTT. The J gene is TRBJ1-4, the V gene TRBV4-1; 10 nucleotides line up with TRBD1. The CDR3 has 17 residues. V shed 2 bases and J 5 bases; nucleotides not matched to a gene: 8. Germline values: CDR1 MGHRA, CDR2 YSYEKL.

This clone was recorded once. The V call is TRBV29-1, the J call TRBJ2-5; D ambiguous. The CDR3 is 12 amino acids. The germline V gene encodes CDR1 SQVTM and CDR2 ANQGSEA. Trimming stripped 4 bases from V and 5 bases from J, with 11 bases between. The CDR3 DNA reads TGCAGCGTTGTCGGGCTGCGGGAGACCCAGTACTTC. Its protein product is CSVVGLRETQYF. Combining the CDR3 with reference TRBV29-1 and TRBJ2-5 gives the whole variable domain SAVISQKPSRDICQRGTSLTIQCQVDSQVTMMFWYRQQPGQSLTLIATANQGSEATYESGFVIDKFPISRPNLTFSTLTVSNMSPEDSSIYLCSVVGLRETQYFGPGTRLLVL.

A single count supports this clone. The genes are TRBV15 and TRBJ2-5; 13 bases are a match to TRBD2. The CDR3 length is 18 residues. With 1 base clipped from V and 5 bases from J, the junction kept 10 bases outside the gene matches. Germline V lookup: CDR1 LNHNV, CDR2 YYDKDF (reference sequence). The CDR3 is CATSRAMTSGRLGETQYF. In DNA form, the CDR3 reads TGTGCCACCAGCAGAGCGATGACTAGCGGGAGGCTGGGGGAGACCCAGTACTTC.

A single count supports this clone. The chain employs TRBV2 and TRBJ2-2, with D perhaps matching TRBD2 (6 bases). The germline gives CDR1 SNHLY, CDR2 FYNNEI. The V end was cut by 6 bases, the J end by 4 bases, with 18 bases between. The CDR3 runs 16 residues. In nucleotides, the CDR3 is TGTGCCAGCAGAGTAAAGGAGGGGCTTCTCACCGGGGAGCTGTTTTTT. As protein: CASRVKEGLLTGELFF.

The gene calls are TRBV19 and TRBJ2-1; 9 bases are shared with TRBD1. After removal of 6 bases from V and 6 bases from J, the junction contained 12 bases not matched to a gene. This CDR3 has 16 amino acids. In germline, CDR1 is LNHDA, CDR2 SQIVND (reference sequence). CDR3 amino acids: CASRNTGTGLRNEQFF. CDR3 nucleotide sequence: TGTGCCAGTAGGAATACCGGGACAGGGCTCCGCAATGAGCAGTTCTTC.

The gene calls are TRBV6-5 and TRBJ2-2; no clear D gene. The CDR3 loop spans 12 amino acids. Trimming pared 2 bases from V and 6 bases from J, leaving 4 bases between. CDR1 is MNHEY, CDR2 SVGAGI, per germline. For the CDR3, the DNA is TGTGCCAGCAGTTACGCATCCGGGGAGCTGTTTTTT. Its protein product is CASSYASGELFF.

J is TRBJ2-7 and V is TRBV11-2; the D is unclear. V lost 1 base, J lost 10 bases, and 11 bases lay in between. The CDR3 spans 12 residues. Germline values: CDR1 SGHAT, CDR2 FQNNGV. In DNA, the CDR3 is TGTGCCAGCAGCTTAGTGTCTGCCTCTCAGTACTTC. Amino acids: CASSLVSASQYF.

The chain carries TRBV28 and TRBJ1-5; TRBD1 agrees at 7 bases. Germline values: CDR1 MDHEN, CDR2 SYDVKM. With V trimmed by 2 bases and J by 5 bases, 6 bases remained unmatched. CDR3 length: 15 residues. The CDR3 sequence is CASSLREGAHQPQHF. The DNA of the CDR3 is TGTGCCAGCAGTTTACGGGAGGGGGCACATCAGCCCCAGCATTTT.

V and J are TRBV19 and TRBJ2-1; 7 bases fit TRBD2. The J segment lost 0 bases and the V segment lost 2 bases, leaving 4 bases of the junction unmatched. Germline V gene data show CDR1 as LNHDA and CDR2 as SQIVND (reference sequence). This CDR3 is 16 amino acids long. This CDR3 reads CASSITGGSSYNEQFF. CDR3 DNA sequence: TGTGCCAGTAGTATAACGGGCGGGAGCTCCTACAATGAGCAGTTCTTC.

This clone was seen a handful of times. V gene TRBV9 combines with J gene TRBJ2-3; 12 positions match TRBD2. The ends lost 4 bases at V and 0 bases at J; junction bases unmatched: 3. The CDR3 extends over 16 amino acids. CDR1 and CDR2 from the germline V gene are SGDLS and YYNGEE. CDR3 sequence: CASSPGTSGSTDTQYF. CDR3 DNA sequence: TGTGCCAGCAGCCCCGGGACTAGCGGGAGCACAGATACGCAGTATTTT.

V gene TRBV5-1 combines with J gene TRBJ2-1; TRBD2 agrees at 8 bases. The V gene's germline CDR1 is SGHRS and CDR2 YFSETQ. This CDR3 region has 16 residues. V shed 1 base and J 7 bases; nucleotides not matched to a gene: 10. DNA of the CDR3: TGCGCCAGCAGCTTGATCGCGGGAGGAATGGAGAATGAGCAGTTCTTC. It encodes CASSLIAGGMENEQFF.

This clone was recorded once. The CDR3 loop reads CASSLSGTNYEQYF. In nucleotides, the CDR3 is TGTGCCAGCAGCTTGAGCGGGACGAACTACGAGCAGTACTTC. The genes are TRBV5-6 and TRBJ2-7; 7 nucleotides agree with TRBD2. Germline V gene data show CDR1 as SGHDT and CDR2 as YYEEEE. The CDR3 has 14 residues. With 1 base clipped from V and 3 bases from J, the junction kept 4 bases outside the gene matches.

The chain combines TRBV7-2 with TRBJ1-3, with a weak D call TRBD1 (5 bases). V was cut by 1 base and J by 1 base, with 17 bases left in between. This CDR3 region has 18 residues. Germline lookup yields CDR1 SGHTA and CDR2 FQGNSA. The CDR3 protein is CASSLGTLPTESGNTIYF. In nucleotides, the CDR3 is TGTGCCAGCAGCTTAGGGACCCTTCCGACAGAATCTGGAAACACCATATATTTT.

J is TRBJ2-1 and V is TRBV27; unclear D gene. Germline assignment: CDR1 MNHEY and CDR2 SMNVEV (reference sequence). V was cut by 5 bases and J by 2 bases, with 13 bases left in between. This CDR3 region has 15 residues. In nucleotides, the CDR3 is TGTGCCAGCAGTACCTATGGCACTACCTACAATGAGCAGTTCTTC. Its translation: CASSTYGTTYNEQFF.

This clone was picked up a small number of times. The CDR3 DNA follows: TGTGCTAGCTCCACTTACACCGGGGAGCTGTTTTTT. Amino acids: CASSTYTGELFF. J is TRBJ2-2 and V is TRBV12-5, with D unresolved. Germline V gives CDR1 LGHNT, CDR2 FRNRAP. This CDR3 is built from 12 residues. V was clipped by 9 bases and J by 3 bases, with 8 bases between them. Complete variable domain (other parts from reference TRBV12-5 and TRBJ2-2): DARVTQTPRHKVTEMGQEVTMRCQPILGHNTVFWYRQTMMQGLELLAYFRNRAPLDDSGMPKDRFSAEMPDATLATLKIQPSEPRDSAVYFCASSTYTGELFFGEGSRLTVL.

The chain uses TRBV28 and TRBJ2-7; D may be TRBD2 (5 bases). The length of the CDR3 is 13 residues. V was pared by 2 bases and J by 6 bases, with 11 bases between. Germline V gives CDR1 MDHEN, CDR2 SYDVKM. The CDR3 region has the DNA TGTGCCAGCAGTTTAATGAGAGGGCTCGAGCAGTACTTC. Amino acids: CASSLMRGLEQYF.

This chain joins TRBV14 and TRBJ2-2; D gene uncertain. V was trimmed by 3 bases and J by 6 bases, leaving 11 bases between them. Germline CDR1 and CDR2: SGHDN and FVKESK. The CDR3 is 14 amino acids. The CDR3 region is CASSHHPYAGELFF. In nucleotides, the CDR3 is TGTGCCAGCAGCCACCACCCGTATGCCGGGGAGCTGTTTTTT.

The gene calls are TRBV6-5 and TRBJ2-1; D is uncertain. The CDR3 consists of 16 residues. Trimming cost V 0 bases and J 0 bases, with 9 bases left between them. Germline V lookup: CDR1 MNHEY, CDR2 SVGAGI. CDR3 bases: TGTGCCAGCAGTTACTCGGGAAGGAGCTCCTACAATGAGCAGTTCTTC. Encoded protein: CASSYSGRSSYNEQFF.

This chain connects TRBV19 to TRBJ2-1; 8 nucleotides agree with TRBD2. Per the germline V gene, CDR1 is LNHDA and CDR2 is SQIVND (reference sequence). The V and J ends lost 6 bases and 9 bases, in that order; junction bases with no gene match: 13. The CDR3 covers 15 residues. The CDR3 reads CASSEIAGLLSEQFF. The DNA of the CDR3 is TGTGCCAGTAGCGAAATAGCGGGACTGCTTAGTGAGCAGTTCTTC.

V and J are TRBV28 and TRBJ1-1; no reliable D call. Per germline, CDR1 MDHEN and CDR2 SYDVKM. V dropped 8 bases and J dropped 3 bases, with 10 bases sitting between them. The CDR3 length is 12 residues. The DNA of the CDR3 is TGTGCCAGCCTGGAACGGGACACTGAAGCTTTCTTT. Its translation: CASLERDTEAFF.

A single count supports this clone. This chain's CDR3 is CASSQTPSGSQWEQYF. DNA of the CDR3: TGTGCCAGCAGTCAAACCCCTAGCGGGAGTCAATGGGAGCAGTACTTC. The V and J genes are TRBV28 and TRBJ2-7, with TRBD2 matching 10 bases. V gave up 5 bases and J gave up 7 bases; unmatched junction bases: 14. The germline V gene has CDR1 MDHEN and CDR2 SYDVKM. The CDR3 spans 16 residues.

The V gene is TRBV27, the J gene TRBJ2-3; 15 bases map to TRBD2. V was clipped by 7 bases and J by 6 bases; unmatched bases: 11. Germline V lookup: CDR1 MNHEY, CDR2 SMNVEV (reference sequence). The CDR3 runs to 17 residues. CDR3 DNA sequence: TGTGCCAGCAAACGAGGACTAGCGGGAGGGCCCGTGGATACGCAGTATTTT. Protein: CASKRGLAGGPVDTQYF.